This T cell receptor beta chain was profiled in a study of beta chain features in type 1 diabetes (dated by TCRdb to the late 2010s). General notes on the study: Mean age, gender distribution, total cell number and subset yield did not differ between patients and healthy donors. The study compared TCRB repertoires of sorted circulating CD4+ T cell subsets between recently diagnosed type 1 diabetes patients and matched healthy donors. Across all samples, some 100,000,000 sorted cells were examined, and cell number per subset correlated strongly with RNA yield. Regulatory and stem cell-like memory subsets were isolated from only 8 patients and about eight healthy donors, whereas naive and central memory subsets came from all 30 or so donors. The study at large found these results: Because the HLA sub-analyses included only small numbers of individuals, any influence of HLA type on TCRB rearrangement was left unresolved. Shorter templates might be favored by PCR, yet because patient and control samples were amplified and corrected together, any such skew would affect both groups equally. Sequencing cDNA rather than genomic DNA could over-represent highly expressing activated cells, although activation and CD3 levels did not differ between groups. In all four CD4+ subsets, TCRB CDR3 length was moderately but significantly shorter in type 1 diabetes patients. Naive, central memory and regulatory TCRB repertoires appeared more similar among patients than among healthy donors. At VDJ recombination sites, patients with type 1 diabetes made fewer insertions and deleted more nucleotides, a pattern implying thymic rearrangement abnormalities.

This clone was counted a few times. The antigen this receptor binds is unknown. Per-nucleotide qualities are absent, and no much larger clonotype sits a single base away. The High Capacity cDNA Reverse Transcription Kit was used to reverse transcribe all of the isolated RNA, meaning that expressed TCRB transcripts were what got sequenced. Deep immunoSEQ sequencing was applied to naive, central memory and regulatory T cell samples, giving an average of about 3.4 million total reads per sample. After sorted cells were lysed in RLT buffer, RNA was extracted with DNase-treated RNeasy Micro or Mini kits, with the choice depending on cell number. To prevent cross-contamination, each cell subset was processed individually, whereas patient and healthy donor samples were processed jointly. TCRB sequences were amplified from cDNA with the immunoSEQ multiplex PCR, producing 87-bp fragments spanning the CDR3 region. Sequencing of the amplicons was done on the Illumina HiSeq platform. Turning to the authors' computational methods: Synthetic template baselines were used to correct PCR bias computationally, reads within Hamming distance 2 were collapsed together, and singletons that could not be merged were discarded. By aligning reads against IMGT, V, D and J genes, CDR3 length, and insertions or deletions at six rearrangement sites were assigned. Within each subset, clonotype counts were normalized to the number of sorted cells before true diversity and Gini coefficients were calculated with the tcR R package. The overlap coefficient, calculated on TCRB nucleotide sequences, was used to quantify repertoire sharing. As a proxy for the pre-selection repertoire, out-of-frame TCRB sequences from naive cells were analyzed. This immuneACCESS table, as held by TCRdb, lists in-frame sequences with V and J called but not all clones. Of the missing ones, under half trace to an unresolved V gene in checked studies; the others have no known cause. V and J calls and clone size follow that table, whereas D and trimming were derived from the DNA. The sample includes approximately 730,000 clones, with 13% observed a single time. The ten largest make up 0.022% of the sample.

From each donor, a single peripheral blood sample of approximately 0.11 L on average was drawn into heparinised tubes. Using a panel that included CD45RO, CCR7, CD25, CD127, CD95 and CD27, naive, central memory, regulatory and stem cell-like memory CD4+ T cells were sorted on a BD FACSAria II. Every sorted population had a purity above 95%. PBMCs were isolated immediately by Lymphoprep density gradient centrifugation and stained directly without culture. To minimize batch effects, samples were stained and sorted in pairs, one healthy donor with one patient per experiment. Sequences were obtained from naive CD4+ T cells from blood. This sample's cell subset or site label indicates: true naive CD4+ T cells. The origin of this receptor is a man aged 18 to 29 with type 1 diabetes.

The DNA is as follows: TGTGCCAGCAGTCAGGGAGCCTATAATTCACCCCTCCACTTT. Translated, it reads CASSQGAYNSPLHF. The chain is encoded by TRBV27 joined to TRBJ1-6; the best D guess is TRBD1, with 5 bases matching. V drops 5 bases and J drops 2 bases, leaving 7 bases in between. The CDR3 measures 14 amino acids from cysteine to phenylalanine. Of all the DNA, just the CDR3 is kept, 42 bases in frame from base 1. CDR1 MNHEY and CDR2 SMNVEV were looked up in the germline V gene (reference sequence).